The 25 T cell receptor beta chains below all came from one sample that was sequenced in a study of T cells after yellow fever vaccination. TCRdb fed the 5' RACE reads into MiXCR, producing one record per CDR3 protein. The table lists about 220,000 distinct CDR3 sequences, about 3% of them singletons. The sequences come from CD4+ T cells sorted from PBMCs, collected 10 days after the yellow fever booster vaccination. These TCRs come from a man between 18 and 29 years old who received the YFV17D yellow fever vaccine.

This clonotype turned up a few times. In DNA, the CDR3 is TGCGCCAGCAGCGCGACCACAGGGGTTGAAAAACTGTTTTTT. Its translation: CASSATTGVEKLFF. The J gene is TRBJ1-4, the V gene TRBV5-1, with TRBD1 identical over 7 bases. The CDR3 runs to 14 residues. Germline-derived CDR1 and CDR2 are SGHRS and YFSETQ. V shed 4 bases, J shed 7 bases, and the junction held 7 bases outside the gene matches.

This clonotype has a count of ten or more. The V gene is TRBV4-1, the J gene TRBJ2-7; 9 positions match TRBD1. CDR1 is MGHRA, CDR2 YSYEKL, per germline. With V trimmed by 3 bases and J by 6 bases, 6 bases remained unmatched. The CDR3 is 14 amino acids. CDR3 coding DNA: TGCGCCAGCAGCCAGGCGGGACAGGGAGGCGAGCAGTACTTC. It translates to CASSQAGQGGEQYF.

Ten or more counts support this clonotype. The chain joins TRBV6-5 to TRBJ2-3; D may be TRBD1 (6 bases). CDR3 length: 12 residues. The V end was cut by 8 bases, the J end by 3 bases, with 9 bases between. Germline V lookup: CDR1 MNHEY, CDR2 SVGAGI. CDR3 loop: CASGGSTDTQYF. The CDR3 DNA is TGTGCCAGCGGGGGCTCTACAGATACGCAGTATTTT.

This clonotype occurred a few times. The chain couples TRBV20-1 to TRBJ2-7, with D possibly being TRBD2 (5 bases). Germline loops: CDR1 DFQATT, CDR2 SNEGSKA (reference sequence). V lost 1 base to trimming and J lost 0 bases, with 13 bases between them. The CDR3 is 15 residues long. The chain's CDR3 is CSARVRVGFSYEQYF. In DNA form, the CDR3 reads TGCAGTGCTAGAGTGAGGGTCGGCTTCTCCTACGAGCAGTACTTC.

The J gene is TRBJ1-2, the V gene TRBV6-5, with D unresolved. CDR3 length equals 14 residues. The V gene lost 5 bases and the J gene lost 7 bases, with 17 bases spanning the gap. Germline CDR1 MNHEY, CDR2 SVGAGI. The CDR3 loop is CASSVVGEGRGYTF. In DNA form, the CDR3 reads TGTGCCAGCAGTGTGGTTGGGGAGGGTCGTGGCTACACCTTC.

The chain recombines TRBV12-3 or TRBV12-4 with TRBJ2-2; 7 bases align to TRBD1. The CDR3 loop spans 14 amino acids. Trimming took 6 bases from V and 1 from J; bases not matched to a gene: 2. The CDR3 sequence is CASRRQGNTGELFF. In DNA form, the CDR3 reads TGTGCCAGCAGGCGACAGGGGAACACCGGGGAGCTGTTTTTT.

This clonotype was counted ten times or more. The chain uses TRBV6-5 and TRBJ1-4, with D uncertain. Germline lookup yields CDR1 MNHEY and CDR2 SVGAGI. There are 14 residues in the CDR3. V lost 4 bases, J lost 0 bases, and 6 bases lay in between. The CDR3 loop is CASSSSATNEKLFF. In DNA form, the CDR3 reads TGTGCCAGCAGTTCCTCAGCAACTAATGAAAAACTGTTTTTT.

This clonotype was seen many times. The V and J genes are TRBV5-1 and TRBJ1-1; D is unresolved. V gave up 2 bases and J gave up 4 bases, with 12 bases separating them. The germline V gene encodes CDR1 SGHRS and CDR2 YFSETQ. CDR3 length: 14 residues. This chain's CDR3 is CASSFTRLGTEAFF. The CDR3 DNA sequence: TGCGCCAGCAGCTTTACCCGTTTGGGCACTGAAGCTTTCTTT. Drawing the rest from reference TRBV5-1 and TRBJ1-1, the complete variable domain is KAGVTQTPRYLIKTRGQQVTLSCSPISGHRSVSWYQQTPGQGLQFLFEYFSETQRNKGNFPGRFSGRQFSNSRSEMNVSTLELGDSALYLCASSFTRLGTEAFFGQGTRLTVV.

The sample holds a few counts of this clonotype. The CDR3 here is CASSLGRIMNTEAFF. CDR3 DNA: TGTGCCAGCAGCTTAGGACGGATCATGAACACTGAAGCTTTCTTT. The chain is built from TRBV7-2 and TRBJ1-1, with D uncertain. Germline V gene lookup returns CDR1 SGHTA and CDR2 FQGNSA. Trimming shortened V by 1 base and J by 0 bases, and 9 bases separated the two germline ends. The CDR3 extends over 15 amino acids.

The sample holds many counts of this clonotype. An end of the junction does not agree with germline; a read error may underlie this. The chain links TRBV5-6 to TRBJ1-4; no clear D. Per germline, CDR1 SGHDT and CDR2 YYEEEE. The CDR3 is made up of 14 amino acids. CDR3 residues: CASSVAGPKEKLFF. The CDR3 coding sequence is TGTGCCAGCAGCGTGGCAGGACCTAAGGAAAAACTGTTTTTT.

The chain links TRBV20-1 to TRBJ1-1; TRBD1 aligns across 9 bases. Germline lookup yields CDR1 DFQATT and CDR2 SNEGSKA (reference sequence). The CDR3 consists of 14 residues. Trimming at V came to 5 bases and at J to 8 bases, leaving 12 bases not matched to a gene. The CDR3 region is CSALHRTGGREAFF. The CDR3 DNA reads TGCAGTGCTCTACACCGTACAGGGGGCAGAGAAGCTTTCTTT.

The sample holds a few counts of this clonotype. The J gene is TRBJ2-7, the V gene TRBV4-3, with no clear D. V lost 1 base to trimming and J lost 4 bases, with 17 bases between them. Germline CDR1 LGHNA, CDR2 YSLEER. The CDR3 has 16 residues. The CDR3 region is CASSQGRSVKSYEQYF. The CDR3 DNA sequence: TGCGCCAGCAGCCAAGGTCGCAGCGTCAAAAGTTACGAGCAGTACTTC.

This clonotype was counted ten times or more. This chain connects TRBV7-6 to TRBJ2-1; a weak D match, TRBD1 (6 bases). The V end was cut by 5 bases, the J end by 0 bases, with 23 bases between. The CDR3 covers 19 residues. Germline V gene lookup returns CDR1 SGHVS and CDR2 FNYEAQ. The CDR3, as DNA: TGTGCCAGCAGCAACAGGGTGGTGGGAAGGGTAAGCTCCTACAATGAGCAGTTCTTC. This encodes CASSNRVVGRVSSYNEQFF.

In this sample, this clonotype turned up a few times. The chain is built from TRBV4-3 and TRBJ1-5; no reliable D call. The CDR3 is made up of 15 amino acids. Trimming pared 4 bases from V and 1 base from J, leaving 11 bases between. Germline V gives CDR1 LGHNA, CDR2 YSLEER. The DNA for the CDR3 is TGCGCCAGCAGCCCATGGGCGCGAAGCAATCAGCCCCAGCATTTT. Translation: CASSPWARSNQPQHF.

Ten or more counts support this clonotype. The J gene is TRBJ1-2, the V gene TRBV5-1; D might be TRBD1 (5 bases). V dropped 3 bases and J dropped 7 bases, with 16 bases sitting between them. The CDR3 runs 14 residues. Germline-derived CDR1 and CDR2 are SGHRS and YFSETQ. This CDR3 is CASSSGLISGGYTF. CDR3 coding DNA: TGCGCCAGCAGCTCGGGACTCATAAGTGGTGGCTACACCTTC.

Many counts were recorded for this clonotype. The chain uses TRBV7-2 and TRBJ1-5; unclear D gene. The CDR3 sequence is 13 residues long. Trimming shortened V by 1 base and J by 7 bases, and 8 bases separated the two germline ends. Germline CDR1 is SGHTA and CDR2 is FQGNSA. The CDR3 coding sequence is TGTGCCAGCAGCTTAGTGGTGGGCCAGCCCCAGCATTTT. It translates to CASSLVVGQPQHF. Full variable domain (missing parts from reference TRBV7-2 and TRBJ1-5): GAGVSQSPSNKVTEKGKDVELRCDPISGHTALYWYRQSLGQGLEFLIYFQGNSAPDKSGLPSDRFSAERTGGSVSTLTIQRTQQEDSAVYLCASSLVVGQPQHFGDGTRLSIL.

This clonotype was seen a few times. The genes are TRBV6-2 or TRBV6-3 and TRBJ2-2, with TRBD1 matching 7 bases. The CDR3 loop spans 17 amino acids. J lost 4 bases, V lost 0 bases, and 8 bases had no gene match. Germline CDR1 reads MNHEY; CDR2 reads SVGEGT. CDR3 coding DNA: TGTGCCAGCAGTTACTCGGCCGACAGGGCTGGCACCGGGGAGCTGTTTTTT. Translating gives CASSYSADRAGTGELFF.

The chain recombines TRBV6-5 with TRBJ1-1, with D perhaps matching TRBD1 (5 bases). CDR1 MNHEY and CDR2 SVGAGI come from the germline V gene. The CDR3 is made up of 14 amino acids. V shed 6 bases and J shed 7 bases, with 18 bases lying between them. The CDR3 reads CASRGRGGRGEAFF. DNA of the CDR3: TGTGCCAGCAGGGGGCGGGGAGGACGGGGTGAAGCTTTCTTT.

This clonotype came up a few times. The chain couples TRBV6-5 to TRBJ2-5; D is possibly TRBD2 (6 bases). Germline lookup yields CDR1 MNHEY and CDR2 SVGAGI. V lost 0 bases, J lost 7 bases, and 15 bases lay in between. CDR3 length: 15 amino acids. Here the CDR3 reads CASSYSRGGTGTQYF. CDR3 bases: TGTGCCAGCAGTTACTCGAGAGGCGGGACGGGGACCCAGTACTTC.

This clonotype occurred once. The chain employs TRBV6-2 or TRBV6-3 and TRBJ2-7, with a possible D match to TRBD1 (5 bases). In germline, CDR1 is MNHEY, CDR2 SVGEGT. The CDR3 covers 14 residues. V lost 0 bases, J lost 4 bases, and 10 bases lay in between. This CDR3 is CASSYSPGLYEQYF. CDR3 bases: TGTGCCAGCAGTTACTCGCCAGGGTTATACGAGCAGTACTTC.

There are many counts of this clonotype. The gene calls are TRBV29-1 and TRBJ2-3, with D perhaps matching TRBD1 (5 bases). The CDR3 runs to 14 residues. In germline, CDR1 is SQVTM, CDR2 ANQGSEA. V gave up 6 bases and J gave up 0 bases, with 13 bases separating them. In DNA form, the CDR3 reads TGCAGCGTAGCCCTGACAGCAAGCACAGATACGCAGTATTTT. As protein: CSVALTASTDTQYF.

This clonotype was detected a few times. The rearrangement joins TRBV7-8 to TRBJ2-2, with D unclear. The CDR3 extends over 15 amino acids. V was trimmed by 6 bases and J by 0 bases, leaving 11 bases between them. Germline CDR1 reads SGHVS; CDR2 reads FQNEAQ. CDR3 residues: CASSQLTANTGELFF. The DNA for the CDR3 is TGTGCCAGCAGTCAGCTAACAGCGAACACCGGGGAGCTGTTTTTT.

This clonotype was detected many times. The chain employs TRBV7-9 and TRBJ1-6; D is uncertain. Germline CDR1 SEHNR, CDR2 FQNEAQ (reference sequence). This CDR3 comprises 15 residues. Trimming pared 1 base from V and 7 bases from J, leaving 11 bases between. The CDR3 reads CASSLEASQNSPLHF. The CDR3 DNA sequence: TGTGCCAGCAGCTTAGAGGCAAGCCAGAATTCACCCCTCCACTTT.

This clonotype was seen repeatedly, ten times or more. This chain joins TRBV11-2 and TRBJ1-3; D is unclear. CDR3 length: 13 amino acids. CDR1 and CDR2 (germline): SGHAT, FQNNGV. V was clipped by 5 bases and J by 4 bases, with 9 bases between them. DNA for the CDR3: TGTGCCAGCAGCCCCGAAATGGGAAACACCATATATTTT. It yields the protein CASSPEMGNTIYF. The variable domain in full, with the rest retrieved from reference TRBV11-2 and TRBJ1-3, is EAGVAQSPRYKIIEKRQSVAFWCNPISGHATLYWYQQILGQGPKLLIQFQNNGVVDDSQLPKDRFSAERLKGVDSTLKIQPAKLEDSAVYLCASSPEMGNTIYFGEGSWLTVV.

This clonotype was seen a few times. The V call is TRBV5-1, the J call TRBJ2-5; the D gene is possibly TRBD2 (6 bases). The CDR3 has 15 residues. V shed 0 bases and J shed 1 base, with 10 bases lying between them. CDR1 is SGHRS and CDR2 is YFSETQ in the germline V gene. This CDR3 reads CASSLGDWPQETQYF. The DNA for the CDR3 is TGCGCCAGCAGCTTGGGGGACTGGCCCCAAGAGACCCAGTACTTC.